This T cell receptor (beta chain) is from a study of CD8+ T cells in alopecia areata. At the level of the study: Twice a day, 5 to 10 mg of oral tofacitinib was administered to treated patients.

On this clone itself: Its antigen is as yet unknown.

cDNA serving as the sequencing template came from extracted, reverse transcribed RNA. The data were produced by immunoSEQ multiplex PCR, yet TCRdb's version contains in-frame clones alone and is incomplete. The sample carries approximately 57,000 clones, around 97% recorded once. Researchers gathered lesional scalp punch biopsies and peripheral blood from patients with alopecia areata. The CDR3 loop spans 12 amino acids. Germline V gives CDR1 MNHEY, CDR2 SMNVEV (reference sequence). V gave up 10 bases and J gave up 2 bases, with 12 bases separating them. Overall study results and limits: Researchers reported that TCR sharing among patients proved less clear than in mice, possibly HLA-linked.

This chain joins TRBV27 and TRBJ2-7, with TRBD1 as a possible D gene (7 bases). This TCR derives from a human donor with alopecia areata. Sequencing was performed on CD8+ T cells sorted from blood, taken at week 0. The CDR3 here is CATQGGPYEQYF. The CDR3 nucleotides read TGTGCCACCCAGGGGGGACCCTACGAGCAGTACTTC.